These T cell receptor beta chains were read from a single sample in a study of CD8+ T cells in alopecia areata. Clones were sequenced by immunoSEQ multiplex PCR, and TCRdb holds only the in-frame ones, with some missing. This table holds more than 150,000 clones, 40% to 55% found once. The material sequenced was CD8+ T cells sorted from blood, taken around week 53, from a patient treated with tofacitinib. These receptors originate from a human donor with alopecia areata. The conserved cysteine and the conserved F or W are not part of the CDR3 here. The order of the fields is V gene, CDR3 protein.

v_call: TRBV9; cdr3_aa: ASSVDSRGGNEKLF
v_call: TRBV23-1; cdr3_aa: ASSRTRGCSYGYT
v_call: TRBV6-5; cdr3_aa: ASSRQGQPYGYT
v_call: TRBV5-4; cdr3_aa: ASTPGKGLGTNTEAF
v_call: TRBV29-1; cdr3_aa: SVSGQPNYEQY
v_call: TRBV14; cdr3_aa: ASSPFLTSVPYEQY
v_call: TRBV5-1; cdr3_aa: ASSSPGQIYEQY
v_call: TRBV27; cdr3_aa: ASSLGPYTEAF
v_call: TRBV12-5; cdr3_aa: ASGSLGGSPQH
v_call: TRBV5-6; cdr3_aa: ASSFGGHLSNQPQH
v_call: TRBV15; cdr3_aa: ATSVGQSYEQY
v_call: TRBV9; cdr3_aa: ASTLRETMNTEAF
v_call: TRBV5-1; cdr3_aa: ASSLNARSYEQY
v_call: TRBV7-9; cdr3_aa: ASSLVAGRTDTQY
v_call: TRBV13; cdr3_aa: ASSLGLGEAF
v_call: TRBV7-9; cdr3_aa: ASSSAGGARGYT
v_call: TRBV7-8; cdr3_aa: ASSKGGQETQY
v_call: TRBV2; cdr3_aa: ASSVPQVGQPQH
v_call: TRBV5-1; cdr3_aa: ASSLGWTETQY
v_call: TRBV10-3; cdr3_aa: AISLTPGDSPLH
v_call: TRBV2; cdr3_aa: ASSALDREGDTEAF
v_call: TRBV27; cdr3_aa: ASSLTGSYEQY
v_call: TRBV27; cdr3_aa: ASSIRQGAYTEAF
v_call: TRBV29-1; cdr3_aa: SVEWDTLIYGYT
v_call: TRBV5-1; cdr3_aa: ASSSRDWAYGYT
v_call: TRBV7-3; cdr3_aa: ASSLRTRSYNEQF
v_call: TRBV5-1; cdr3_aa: ASSLDGVHEQY
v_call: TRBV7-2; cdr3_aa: ASSLKARTVPTEQY
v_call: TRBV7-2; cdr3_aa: ASSVEGYSNQPQH